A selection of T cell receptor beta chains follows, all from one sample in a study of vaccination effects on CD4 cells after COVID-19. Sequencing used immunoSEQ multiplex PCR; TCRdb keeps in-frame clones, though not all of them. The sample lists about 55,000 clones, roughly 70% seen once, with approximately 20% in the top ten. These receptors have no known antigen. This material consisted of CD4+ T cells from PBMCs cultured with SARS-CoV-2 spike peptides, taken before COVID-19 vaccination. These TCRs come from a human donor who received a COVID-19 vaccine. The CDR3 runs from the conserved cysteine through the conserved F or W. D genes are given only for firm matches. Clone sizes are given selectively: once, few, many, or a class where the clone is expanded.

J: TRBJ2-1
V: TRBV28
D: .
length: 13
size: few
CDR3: CASSFPENNEQFF
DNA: TGTGCCAGCAGTTTCCCCGAGAACAATGAGCAGTTCTTC

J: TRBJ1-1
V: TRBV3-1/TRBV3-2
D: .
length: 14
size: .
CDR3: CASSQGQMNTEAFF
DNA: TGTGCCAGCAGCCAAGGCCAGATGAACACTGAAGCTTTCTTT

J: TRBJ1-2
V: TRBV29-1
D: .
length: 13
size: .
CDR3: CSVEDRGGYGYTF
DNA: TGCAGCGTGGAAGACAGAGGGGGTTATGGCTACACCTTC

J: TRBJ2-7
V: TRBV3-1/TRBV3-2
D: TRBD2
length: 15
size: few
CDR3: CASSQASGRNTEQYF
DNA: TGTGCCAGCAGCCAAGCTAGCGGGAGGAACACCGAGCAGTACTTC

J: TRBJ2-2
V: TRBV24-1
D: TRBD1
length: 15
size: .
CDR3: CATNNGQGHTGELFF
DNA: TGTGCCACCAACAACGGACAGGGACACACCGGGGAGCTGTTTTTT

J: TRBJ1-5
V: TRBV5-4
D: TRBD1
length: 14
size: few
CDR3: CASSPGQGNQPQHF
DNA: TGTGCCAGCAGTCCAGGACAGGGCAATCAGCCCCAGCATTTT

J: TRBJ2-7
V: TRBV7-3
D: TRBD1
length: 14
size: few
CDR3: CASSQGQGPYEQYF
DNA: TGTGCCAGCAGCCAGGGACAGGGACCCTACGAGCAGTACTTC

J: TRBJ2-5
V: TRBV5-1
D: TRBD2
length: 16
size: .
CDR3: CASSLVGGGAGETQYF
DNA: TGCGCCAGCAGCTTGGTCGGCGGGGGGGCAGGAGAGACCCAGTACTTC

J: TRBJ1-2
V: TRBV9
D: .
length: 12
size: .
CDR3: CASSPRQDGYTF
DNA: TGTGCCAGCAGCCCCCGACAGGATGGCTACACCTTC

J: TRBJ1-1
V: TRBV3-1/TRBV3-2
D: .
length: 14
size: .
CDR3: CASSLGVMNTEAFF
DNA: TGTGCCAGCAGCCTCGGGGTCATGAACACTGAAGCTTTCTTT

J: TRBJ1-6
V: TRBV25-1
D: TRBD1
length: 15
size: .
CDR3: CASSEWGQYNSPLHF
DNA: TGTGCCAGCAGTGAATGGGGACAGTATAATTCACCCCTCCACTTT

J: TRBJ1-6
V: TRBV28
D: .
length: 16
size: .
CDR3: CASSLPIDSYNSPLHF
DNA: TGTGCCAGCAGTTTGCCTATCGACTCCTATAATTCACCCCTCCACTTT

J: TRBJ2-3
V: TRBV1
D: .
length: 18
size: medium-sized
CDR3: CTSSHAHPFRGCTDTQYF
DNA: TGCACCAGCAGCCACGCCCACCCGTTTCGGGGGTGCACAGATACGCAGTATTTT

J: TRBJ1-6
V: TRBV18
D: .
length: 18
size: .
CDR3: CASSPSGGGSGANSPLHF
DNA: TGTGCCAGCTCACCATCCGGGGGCGGATCCGGGGCGAATTCACCCCTCCACTTT

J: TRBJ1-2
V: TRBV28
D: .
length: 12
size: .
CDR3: CASTGPNYGYTF
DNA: TGTGCCAGTACAGGGCCTAACTATGGCTACACCTTC

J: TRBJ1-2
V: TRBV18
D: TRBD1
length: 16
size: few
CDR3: CASSPEDRGLGYGYTF
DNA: TGTGCCAGCTCACCTGAAGACAGGGGGCTGGGGTATGGCTACACCTTC

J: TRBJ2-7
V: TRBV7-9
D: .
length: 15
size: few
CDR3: CASSLVAENSYEQYF
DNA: TGTGCCAGCAGCTTAGTGGCAGAAAACTCCTACGAGCAGTACTTC